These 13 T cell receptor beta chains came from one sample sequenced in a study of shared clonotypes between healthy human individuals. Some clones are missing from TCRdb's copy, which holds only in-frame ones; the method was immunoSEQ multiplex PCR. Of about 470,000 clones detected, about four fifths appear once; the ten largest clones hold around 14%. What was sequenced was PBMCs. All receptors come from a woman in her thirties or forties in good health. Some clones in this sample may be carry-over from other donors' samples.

The CDR3 nucleotides read TGTGCCAGCAATTATGGCTACACCTTC. This sequence encodes CASNYGYTF. This chain uses TRBV7-9 with TRBJ1-2; no firm D call. Germline CDR1 reads SEHNR; CDR2 reads FQNEAQ (reference sequence). The V and J ends lost 7 bases and 5 bases respectively, with 2 bases between them. CDR3 length: 9 amino acids.

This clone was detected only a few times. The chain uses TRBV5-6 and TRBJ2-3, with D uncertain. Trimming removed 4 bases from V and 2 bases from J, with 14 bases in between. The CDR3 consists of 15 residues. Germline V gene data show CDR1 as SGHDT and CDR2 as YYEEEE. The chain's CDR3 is CASSETGLSTDTQYF. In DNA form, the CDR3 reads TGTGCCAGCAGCGAAACGGGCCTCTCCACAGATACGCAGTATTTT.

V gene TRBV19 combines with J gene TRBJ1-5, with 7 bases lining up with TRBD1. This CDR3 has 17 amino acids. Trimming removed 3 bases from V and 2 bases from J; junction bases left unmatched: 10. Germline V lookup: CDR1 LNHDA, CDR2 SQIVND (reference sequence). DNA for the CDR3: TGTGCCAGTAGTATGTCCAGAGACAGGGCGGGCAATCAGCCCCAGCATTTT. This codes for CASSMSRDRAGNQPQHF.

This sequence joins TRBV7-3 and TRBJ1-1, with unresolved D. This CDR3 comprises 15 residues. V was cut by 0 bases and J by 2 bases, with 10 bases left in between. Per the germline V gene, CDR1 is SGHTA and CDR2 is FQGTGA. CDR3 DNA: TGTGCCAGCAGCTTAACCCTGGTGGGTAACACTGAAGCTTTCTTT. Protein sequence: CASSLTLVGNTEAFF.

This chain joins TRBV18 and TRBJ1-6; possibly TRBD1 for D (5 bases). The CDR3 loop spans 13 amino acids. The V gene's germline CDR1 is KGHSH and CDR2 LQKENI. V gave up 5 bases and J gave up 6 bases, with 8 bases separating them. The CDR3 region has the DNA TGTGCCAGCTCATCAGGGTTTAATTCACCCCTCCACTTT. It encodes CASSSGFNSPLHF.

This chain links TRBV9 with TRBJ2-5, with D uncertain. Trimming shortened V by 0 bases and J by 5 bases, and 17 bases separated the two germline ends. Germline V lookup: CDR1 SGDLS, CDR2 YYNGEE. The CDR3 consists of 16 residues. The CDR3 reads CASSVGVQSVRETQYF. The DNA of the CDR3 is TGTGCCAGCAGCGTAGGGGTTCAGTCTGTGCGGGAGACCCAGTACTTC.

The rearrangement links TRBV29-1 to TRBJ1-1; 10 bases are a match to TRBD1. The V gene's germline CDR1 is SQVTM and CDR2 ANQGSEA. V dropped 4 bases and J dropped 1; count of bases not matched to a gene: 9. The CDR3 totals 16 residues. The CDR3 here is CSVGGGDRGWNTEAFF. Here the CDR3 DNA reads TGCAGCGTTGGCGGCGGGGACAGGGGATGGAACACTGAAGCTTTCTTT. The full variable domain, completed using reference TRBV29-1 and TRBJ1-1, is SAVISQKPSRDICQRGTSLTIQCQVDSQVTMMFWYRQQPGQSLTLIATANQGSEATYESGFVIDKFPISRPNLTFSTLTVSNMSPEDSSIYLCSVGGGDRGWNTEAFFGQGTRLTVV.

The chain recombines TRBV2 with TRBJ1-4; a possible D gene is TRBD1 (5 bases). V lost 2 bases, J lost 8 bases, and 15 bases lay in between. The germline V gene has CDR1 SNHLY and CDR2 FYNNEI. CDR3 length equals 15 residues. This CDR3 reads CASSEYGQGGEKLFF. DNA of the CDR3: TGTGCCAGCAGTGAATATGGGCAGGGTGGCGAAAAACTGTTTTTT. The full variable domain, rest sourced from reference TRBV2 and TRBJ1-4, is EPEVTQTPSHQVTQMGQEVILRCVPISNHLYFYWYRQILGQKVEFLVSFYNNEISEKSEIFDDQFSVERPDGSNFTLKIRSTKLEDSAMYFCASSEYGQGGEKLFFGSGTQLSVL.

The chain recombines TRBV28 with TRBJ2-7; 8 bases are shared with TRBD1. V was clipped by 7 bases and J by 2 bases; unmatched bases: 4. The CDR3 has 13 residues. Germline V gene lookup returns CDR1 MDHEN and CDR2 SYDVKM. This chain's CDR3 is CASTRTGTYEQYF. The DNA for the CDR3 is TGTGCCAGCACCAGGACAGGGACCTACGAGCAGTACTTC.

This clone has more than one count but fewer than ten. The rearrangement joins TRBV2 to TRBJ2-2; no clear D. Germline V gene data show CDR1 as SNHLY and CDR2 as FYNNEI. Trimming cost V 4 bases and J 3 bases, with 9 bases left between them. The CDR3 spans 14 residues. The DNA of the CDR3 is TGTGCCAGCAGTGTATTCCTAGACACCGGGGAGCTGTTTTTT. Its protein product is CASSVFLDTGELFF.

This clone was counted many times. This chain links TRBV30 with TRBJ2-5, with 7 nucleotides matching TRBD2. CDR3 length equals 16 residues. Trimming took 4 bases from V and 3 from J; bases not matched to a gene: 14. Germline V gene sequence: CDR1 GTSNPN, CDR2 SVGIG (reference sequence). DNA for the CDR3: TGTGCCTGGAAGACGGTTCGCCTAGCGGCCAAAGAGACCCAGTACTTC. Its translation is CAWKTVRLAAKETQYF.

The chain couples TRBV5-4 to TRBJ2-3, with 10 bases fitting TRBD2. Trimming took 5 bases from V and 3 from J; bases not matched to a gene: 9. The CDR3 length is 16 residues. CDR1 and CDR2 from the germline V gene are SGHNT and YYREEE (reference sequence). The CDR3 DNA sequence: TGTGCCAGCAGTCTCAGGGTAGCGGGAGGAACAGATACGCAGTATTTT. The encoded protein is CASSLRVAGGTDTQYF.

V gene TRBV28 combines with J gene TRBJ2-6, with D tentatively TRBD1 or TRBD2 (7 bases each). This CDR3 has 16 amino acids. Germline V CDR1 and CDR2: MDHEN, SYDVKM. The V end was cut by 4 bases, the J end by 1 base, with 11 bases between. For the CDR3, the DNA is TGTGCCAGCAGTTCAGCGGGACAGTCTGGGGCCAACGTCCTGACTTTC. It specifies CASSSAGQSGANVLTF.